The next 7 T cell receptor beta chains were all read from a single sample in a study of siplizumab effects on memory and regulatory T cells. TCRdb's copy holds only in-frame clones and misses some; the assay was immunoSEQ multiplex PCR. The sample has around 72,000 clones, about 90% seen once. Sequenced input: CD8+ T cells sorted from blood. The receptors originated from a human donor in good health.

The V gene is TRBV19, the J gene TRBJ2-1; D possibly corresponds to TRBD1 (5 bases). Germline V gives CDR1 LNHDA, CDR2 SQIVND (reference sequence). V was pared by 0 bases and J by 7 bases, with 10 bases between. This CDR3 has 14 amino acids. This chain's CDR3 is CASSIDRAWNEQFF. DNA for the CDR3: TGTGCCAGTAGTATAGACAGGGCGTGGAATGAGCAGTTCTTC.

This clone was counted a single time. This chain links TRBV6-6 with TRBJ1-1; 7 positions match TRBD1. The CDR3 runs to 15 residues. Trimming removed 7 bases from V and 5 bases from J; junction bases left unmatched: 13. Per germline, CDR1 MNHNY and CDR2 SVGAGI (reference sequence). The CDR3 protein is CASTEMGGGNTEAFF. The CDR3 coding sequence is TGTGCCAGCACCGAAATGGGAGGGGGCAATACTGAAGCTTTCTTT.

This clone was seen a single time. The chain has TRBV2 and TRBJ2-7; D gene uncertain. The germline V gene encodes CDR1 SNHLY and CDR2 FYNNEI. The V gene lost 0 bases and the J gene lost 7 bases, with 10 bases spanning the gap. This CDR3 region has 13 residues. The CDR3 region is CASSEALSVEQYF. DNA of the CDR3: TGTGCCAGCAGTGAAGCGCTGTCAGTTGAGCAGTACTTC.

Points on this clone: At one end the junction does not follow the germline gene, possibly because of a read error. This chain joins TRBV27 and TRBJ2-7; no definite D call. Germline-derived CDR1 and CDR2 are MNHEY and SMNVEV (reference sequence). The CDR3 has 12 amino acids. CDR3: CASSPKADEQYF. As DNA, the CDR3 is TGCGCCAGCAGTCCTAAAGCTGACGAGCAGTACTTC.

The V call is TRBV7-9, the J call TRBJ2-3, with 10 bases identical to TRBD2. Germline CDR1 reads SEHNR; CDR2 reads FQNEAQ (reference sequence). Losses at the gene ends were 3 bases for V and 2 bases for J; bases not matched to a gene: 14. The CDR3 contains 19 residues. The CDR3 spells CASSLVGASGRTATDTQYF. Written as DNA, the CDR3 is TGTGCCAGCAGCTTGGTCGGGGCTAGCGGGAGAACGGCCACAGATACGCAGTATTTT. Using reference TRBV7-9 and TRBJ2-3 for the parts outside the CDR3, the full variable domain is DTGVSQNPRHKITKRGQNVTFRCDPISEHNRLYWYRQTLGQGPEFLTYFQNEAQLEKSRLLSDRFSAERPKGSFSTLEIQRTEQGDSAMYLCASSLVGASGRTATDTQYFGPGTRLTVL.

This CDR3 reads CASSYGGTQYF. CDR3 DNA sequence: TGTGCCAGCAGTTATGGAGGGACCCAGTACTTC. This chain links TRBV6-5 with TRBJ2-5; perhaps TRBD2 as D (5 bases). Germline V gene lookup returns CDR1 MNHEY and CDR2 SVGAGI. The CDR3 is 11 amino acids. Deletions cut 3 bases from V and 7 bases from J, with 6 bases between.

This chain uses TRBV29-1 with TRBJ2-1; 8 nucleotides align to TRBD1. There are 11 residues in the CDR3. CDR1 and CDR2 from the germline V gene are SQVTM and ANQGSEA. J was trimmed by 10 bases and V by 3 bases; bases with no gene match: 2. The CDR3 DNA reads TGCAGCGTTGACAGGGGGCCGGAGCAGTTCTTC. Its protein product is CSVDRGPEQFF.